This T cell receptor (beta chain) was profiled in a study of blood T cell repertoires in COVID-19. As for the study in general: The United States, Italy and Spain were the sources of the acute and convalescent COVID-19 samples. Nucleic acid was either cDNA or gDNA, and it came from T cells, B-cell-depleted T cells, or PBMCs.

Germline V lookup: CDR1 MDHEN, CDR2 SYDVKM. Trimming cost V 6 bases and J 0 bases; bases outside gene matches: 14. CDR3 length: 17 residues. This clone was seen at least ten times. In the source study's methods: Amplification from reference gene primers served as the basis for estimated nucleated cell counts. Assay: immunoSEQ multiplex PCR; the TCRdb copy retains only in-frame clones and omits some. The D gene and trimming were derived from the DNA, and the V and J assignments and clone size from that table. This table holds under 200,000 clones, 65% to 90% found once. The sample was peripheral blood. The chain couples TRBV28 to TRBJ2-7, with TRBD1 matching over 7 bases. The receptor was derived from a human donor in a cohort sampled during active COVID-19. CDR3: CASSVPSSGTDSYEQYF. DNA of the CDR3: TGTGCCAGCAGCGTCCCTAGCTCCGGGACAGACTCCTACGAGCAGTACTTC. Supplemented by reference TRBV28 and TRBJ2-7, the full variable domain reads DVKVTQSSRYLVKRTGEKVFLECVQDMDHENMFWYRQDPGLGLRLIYFSYDVKMKEKGDIPEGYSVSREKKERFSLILESASTNQTSMYLCASSVPSSGTDSYEQYFGPGTRLTVT.